This TCR beta chain stems from a study of blood T cell repertoires in COVID-19. Study context: COVID-19 samples from acute and convalescent phases originated in the United States, Italy and Spain. Sources were T cells, B-cell-depleted T cells, or PBMCs; the material itself was cDNA or gDNA.

The CDR3 has 16 residues. Deletions cut 0 bases from V and 0 bases from J, with 9 bases between. From germline, CDR1 is SGHTA and CDR2 FQGNSA. The method was immunoSEQ multiplex PCR; TCRdb's version includes in-frame clones alone and lacks a portion of them. The table lists approximately 44,000 clones, 92% of them singletons. The sequence was collected from a human donor in a cohort sampled during active COVID-19. The gene calls are TRBV7-2 and TRBJ2-1, with TRBD2 as a possible D gene (6 bases). Sequencing was done on a sample of peripheral blood. CDR3 residues: CASSLASGGSYNEQFF. In nucleotides, the CDR3 is TGTGCCAGCAGCTTAGCTAGCGGAGGCTCCTACAATGAGCAGTTCTTC.